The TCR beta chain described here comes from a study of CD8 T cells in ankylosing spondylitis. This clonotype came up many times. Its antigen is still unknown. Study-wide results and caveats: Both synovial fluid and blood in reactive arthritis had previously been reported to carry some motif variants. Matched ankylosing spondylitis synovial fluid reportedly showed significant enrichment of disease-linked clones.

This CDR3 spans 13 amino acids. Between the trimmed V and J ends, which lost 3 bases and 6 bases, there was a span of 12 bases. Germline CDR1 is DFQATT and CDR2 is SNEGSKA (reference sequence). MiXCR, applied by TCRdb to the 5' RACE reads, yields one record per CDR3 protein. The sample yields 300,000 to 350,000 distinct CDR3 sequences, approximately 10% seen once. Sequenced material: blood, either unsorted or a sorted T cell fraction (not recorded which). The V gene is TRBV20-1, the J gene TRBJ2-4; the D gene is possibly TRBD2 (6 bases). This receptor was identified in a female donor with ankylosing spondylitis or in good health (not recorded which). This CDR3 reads CSASARGGNIQYF. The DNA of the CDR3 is TGCAGTGCTAGCGCGAGGGGAGGAAACATTCAGTACTTC.